This entry features one TCR beta chain sequence. Using immunoSEQ multiplex PCR, the repertoire was profiled, and TCRdb retains in-frame clones only, with some absent. The table has about 180,000 clones, 89% seen once. V shed 6 bases and J 2 bases; nucleotides not matched to a gene: 12. CDR3 size: 17 residues. CDR1 is MNHEY and CDR2 is SVGEGT in the germline V gene. This sample is part of a study of blood T cell repertoires in COVID-19. Looking at the study overall: The analysed material was cDNA or gDNA that came from T cells, B-cell-depleted T cells, or PBMCs.

The sequence was obtained from a young man who had recovered from COVID-19. The genes are TRBV6-2 or TRBV6-3 and TRBJ2-7, with 11 bases matching TRBD2. The sample comprised peripheral blood. CDR3 DNA: TGTGCCAGCAGCCCTGGGACTAGCGGATTCTTTACCTACGAGCAGTACTTC. This sequence encodes CASSPGTSGFFTYEQYF.